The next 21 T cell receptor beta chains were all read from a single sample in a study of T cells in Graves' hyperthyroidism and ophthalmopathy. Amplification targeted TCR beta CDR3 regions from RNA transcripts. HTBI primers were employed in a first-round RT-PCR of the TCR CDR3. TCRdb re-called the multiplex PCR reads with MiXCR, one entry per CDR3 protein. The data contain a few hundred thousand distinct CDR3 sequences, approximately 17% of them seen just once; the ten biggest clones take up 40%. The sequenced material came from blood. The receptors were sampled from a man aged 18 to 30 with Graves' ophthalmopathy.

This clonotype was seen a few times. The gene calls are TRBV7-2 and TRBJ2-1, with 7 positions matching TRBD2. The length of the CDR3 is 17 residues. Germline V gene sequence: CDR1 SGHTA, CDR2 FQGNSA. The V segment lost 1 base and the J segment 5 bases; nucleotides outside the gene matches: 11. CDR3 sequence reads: CASSLGPSGDANNEQFF. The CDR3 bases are TGTGCCAGCAGCTTAGGTCCCAGCGGGGATGCCAACAATGAGCAGTTCTTC.

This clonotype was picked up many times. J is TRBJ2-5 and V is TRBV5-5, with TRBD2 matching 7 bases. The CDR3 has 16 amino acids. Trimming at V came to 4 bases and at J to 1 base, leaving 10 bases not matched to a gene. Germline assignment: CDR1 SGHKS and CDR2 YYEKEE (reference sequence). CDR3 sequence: CASSPFPGGFQETQYF. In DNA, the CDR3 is TGTGCCAGCAGCCCCTTTCCGGGGGGATTCCAAGAGACCCAGTACTTC.

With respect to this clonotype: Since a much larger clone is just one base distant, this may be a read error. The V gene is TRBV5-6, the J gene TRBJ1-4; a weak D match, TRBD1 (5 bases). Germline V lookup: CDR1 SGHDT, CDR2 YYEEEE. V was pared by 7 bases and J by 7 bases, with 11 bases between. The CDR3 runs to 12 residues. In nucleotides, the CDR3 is TGTGCCAGCGGGGGAGCTAGTGAAAAACTGTTTTTT. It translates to CASGGASEKLFF.

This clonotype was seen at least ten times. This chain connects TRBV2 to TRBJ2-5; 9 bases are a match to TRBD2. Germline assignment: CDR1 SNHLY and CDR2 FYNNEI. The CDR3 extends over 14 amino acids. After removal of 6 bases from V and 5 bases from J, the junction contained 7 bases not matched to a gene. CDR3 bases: TGTGCCAGCAGGCCCCGCGGGGGGGTGGAGACCCAGTACTTC. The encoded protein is CASRPRGGVETQYF.

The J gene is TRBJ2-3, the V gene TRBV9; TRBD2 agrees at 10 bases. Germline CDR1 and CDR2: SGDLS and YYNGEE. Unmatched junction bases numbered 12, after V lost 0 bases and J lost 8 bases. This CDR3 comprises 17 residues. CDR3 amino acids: CASSVGGSGGLISTQYF. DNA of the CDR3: TGTGCCAGCAGCGTAGGAGGTAGCGGGGGGTTGATAAGTACGCAGTATTTT.

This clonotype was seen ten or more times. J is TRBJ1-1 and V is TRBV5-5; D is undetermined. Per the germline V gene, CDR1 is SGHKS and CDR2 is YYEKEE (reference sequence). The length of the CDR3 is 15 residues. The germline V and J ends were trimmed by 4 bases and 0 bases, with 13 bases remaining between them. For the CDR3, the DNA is TGTGCCAGCAGCCCCCACGGGAGTGTGAACACTGAAGCTTTCTTT. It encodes CASSPHGSVNTEAFF.

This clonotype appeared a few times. The CDR3 reads CSAIGHLTDTQYF. The CDR3, as DNA: TGCAGTGCTATTGGCCACCTCACAGATACGCAGTATTTT. The V gene is TRBV20-1, the J gene TRBJ2-3; D not resolved. V was trimmed by 4 bases and J by 2 bases, leaving 10 bases between them. In germline, CDR1 is DFQATT, CDR2 SNEGSKA (reference sequence). This CDR3 comprises 13 residues.

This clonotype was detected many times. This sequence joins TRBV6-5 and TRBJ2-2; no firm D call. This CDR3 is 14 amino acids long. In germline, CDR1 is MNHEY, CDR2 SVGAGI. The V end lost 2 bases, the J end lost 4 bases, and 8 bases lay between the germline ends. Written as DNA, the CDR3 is TGTGCCAGCAGTTACGGGTCGGTCACCGGGGAGCTGTTTTTT. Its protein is CASSYGSVTGELFF.

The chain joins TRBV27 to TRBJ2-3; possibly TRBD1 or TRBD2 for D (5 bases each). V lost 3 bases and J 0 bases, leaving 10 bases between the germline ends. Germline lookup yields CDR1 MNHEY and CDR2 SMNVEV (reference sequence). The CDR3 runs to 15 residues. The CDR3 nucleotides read TGTGCCAGCAGTTTGGGGGACGGTAGCACAGATACGCAGTATTTT. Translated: CASSLGDGSTDTQYF.

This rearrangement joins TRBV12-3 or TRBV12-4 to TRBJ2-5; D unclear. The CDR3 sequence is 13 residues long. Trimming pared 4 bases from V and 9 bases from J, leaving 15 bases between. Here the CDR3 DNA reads TGTGCCAGCAGTTCCCCGGCACAAGCGTCCCAGTACTTC. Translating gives CASSSPAQASQYF.

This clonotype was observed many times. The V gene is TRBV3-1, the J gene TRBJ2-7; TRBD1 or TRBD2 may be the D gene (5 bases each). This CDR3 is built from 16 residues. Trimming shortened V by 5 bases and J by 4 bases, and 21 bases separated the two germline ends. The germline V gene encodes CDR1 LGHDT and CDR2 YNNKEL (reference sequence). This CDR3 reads CASSKPGTYKPYEQYF. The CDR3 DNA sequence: TGTGCCAGCAGCAAACCCGGGACCTACAAACCTTACGAGCAGTACTTC.

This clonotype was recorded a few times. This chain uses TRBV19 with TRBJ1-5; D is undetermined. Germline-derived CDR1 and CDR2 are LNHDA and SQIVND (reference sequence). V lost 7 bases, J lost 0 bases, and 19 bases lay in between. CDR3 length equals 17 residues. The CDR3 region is CASTVRTSGYSNQPQHF. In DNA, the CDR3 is TGTGCCAGTACCGTCCGGACTTCGGGTTATAGCAATCAGCCCCAGCATTTT.

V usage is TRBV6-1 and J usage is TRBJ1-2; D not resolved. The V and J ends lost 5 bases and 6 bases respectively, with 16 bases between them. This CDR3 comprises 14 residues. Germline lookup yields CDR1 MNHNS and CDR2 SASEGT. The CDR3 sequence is CASSPTHGGHGYTF. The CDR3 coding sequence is TGTGCCAGCAGTCCCACCCACGGAGGGCATGGCTACACCTTC.

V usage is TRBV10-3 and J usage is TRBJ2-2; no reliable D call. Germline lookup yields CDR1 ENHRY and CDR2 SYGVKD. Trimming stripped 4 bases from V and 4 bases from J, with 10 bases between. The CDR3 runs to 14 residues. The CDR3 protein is CAISVVRRTGELFF. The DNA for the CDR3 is TGTGCCATCAGTGTAGTTAGGCGCACCGGGGAGCTGTTTTTT.

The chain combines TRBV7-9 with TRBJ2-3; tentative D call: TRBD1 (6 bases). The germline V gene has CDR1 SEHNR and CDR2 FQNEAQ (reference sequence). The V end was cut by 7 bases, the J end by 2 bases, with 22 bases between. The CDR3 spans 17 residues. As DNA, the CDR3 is TGTGCCAGCACTCAGAAGGGGGTGAAAGGACACACAGATACGCAGTATTTT. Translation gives CASTQKGVKGHTDTQYF.

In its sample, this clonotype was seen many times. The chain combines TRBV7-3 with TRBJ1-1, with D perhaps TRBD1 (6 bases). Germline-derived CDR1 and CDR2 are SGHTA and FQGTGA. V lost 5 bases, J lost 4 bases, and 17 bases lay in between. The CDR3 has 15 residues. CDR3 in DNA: TGTGCCAGCAGCCCCCAGGCAGGGGTTGGCACTGAAGCTTTCTTT. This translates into CASSPQAGVGTEAFF.

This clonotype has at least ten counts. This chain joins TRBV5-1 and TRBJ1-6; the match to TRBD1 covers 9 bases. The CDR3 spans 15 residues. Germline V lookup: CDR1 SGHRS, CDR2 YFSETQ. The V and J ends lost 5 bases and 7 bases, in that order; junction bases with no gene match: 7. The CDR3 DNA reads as TGCGCCAGCAGAGAAAGGACAGGGGCAAATTCACCCCTCCACTTT. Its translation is CASRERTGANSPLHF. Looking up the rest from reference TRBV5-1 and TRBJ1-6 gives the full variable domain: KAGVTQTPRYLIKTRGQQVTLSCSPISGHRSVSWYQQTPGQGLQFLFEYFSETQRNKGNFPGRFSGRQFSNSRSEMNVSTLELGDSALYLCASRERTGANSPLHFGNGTRLTVT.

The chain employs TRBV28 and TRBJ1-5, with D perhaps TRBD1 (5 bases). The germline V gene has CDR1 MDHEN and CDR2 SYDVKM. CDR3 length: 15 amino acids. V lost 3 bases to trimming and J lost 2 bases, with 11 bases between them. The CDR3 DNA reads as TGTGCCAGCAGTTTTAGACAGTATGGCAATCAGCCCCAGCATTTT. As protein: CASSFRQYGNQPQHF.

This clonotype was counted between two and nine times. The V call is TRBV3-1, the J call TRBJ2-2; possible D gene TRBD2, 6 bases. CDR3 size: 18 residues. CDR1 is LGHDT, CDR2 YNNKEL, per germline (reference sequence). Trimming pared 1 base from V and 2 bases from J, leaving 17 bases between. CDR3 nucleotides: TGTGCCAGCAGCCAAGTTTCCCTCGGCGGGAAAAACACCGGGGAGCTGTTTTTT. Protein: CASSQVSLGGKNTGELFF.

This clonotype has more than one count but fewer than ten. CDR3 bases: TGCAGCGTTGAAGAGGATGGGCAGGGCGGAATTCAGCCCCAGCATTTT. Translated, it gives CSVEEDGQGGIQPQHF. The chain combines TRBV29-1 with TRBJ1-5, with D perhaps TRBD1 (5 bases). The germline CDR1 and CDR2 sequences are SQVTM and ANQGSEA. The CDR3 extends over 16 amino acids. Trimming took 0 bases from V and 6 from J, leaving 18 bases between them.

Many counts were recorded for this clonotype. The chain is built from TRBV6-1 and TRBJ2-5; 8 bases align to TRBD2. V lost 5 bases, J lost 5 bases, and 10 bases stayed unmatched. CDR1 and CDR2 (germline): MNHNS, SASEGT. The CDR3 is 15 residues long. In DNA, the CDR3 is TGTGCCAGCAGTTCCCGGGGGACGGGAGGGGAGACCCAGTACTTC. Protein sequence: CASSSRGTGGETQYF.